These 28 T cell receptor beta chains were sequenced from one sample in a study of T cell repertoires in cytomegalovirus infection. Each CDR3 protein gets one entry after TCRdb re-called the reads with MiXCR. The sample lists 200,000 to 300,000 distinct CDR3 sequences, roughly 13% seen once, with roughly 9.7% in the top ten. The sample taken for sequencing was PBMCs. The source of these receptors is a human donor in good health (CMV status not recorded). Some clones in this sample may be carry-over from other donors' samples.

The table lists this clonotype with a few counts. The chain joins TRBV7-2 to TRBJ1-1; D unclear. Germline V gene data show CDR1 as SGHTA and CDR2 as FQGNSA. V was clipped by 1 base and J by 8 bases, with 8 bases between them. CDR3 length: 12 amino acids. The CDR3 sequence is CASSLVWQEAFF. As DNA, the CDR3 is TGTGCCAGCAGCTTAGTTTGGCAGGAAGCTTTCTTT.

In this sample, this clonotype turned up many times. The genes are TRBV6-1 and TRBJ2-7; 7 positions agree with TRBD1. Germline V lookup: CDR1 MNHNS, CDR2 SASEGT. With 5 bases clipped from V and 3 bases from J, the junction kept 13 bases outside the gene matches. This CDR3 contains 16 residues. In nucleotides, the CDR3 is TGTGCCAGCAGTCACCACGCCGGACAGGACCGCTACGAGCAGTACTTC. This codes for CASSHHAGQDRYEQYF.

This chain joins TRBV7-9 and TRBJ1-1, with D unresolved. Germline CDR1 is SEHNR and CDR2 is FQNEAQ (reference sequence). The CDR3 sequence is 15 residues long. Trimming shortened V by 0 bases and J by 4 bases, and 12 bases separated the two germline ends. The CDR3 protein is CASSLAGALGTEAFF. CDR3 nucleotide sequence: TGTGCCAGCAGCTTAGCGGGAGCTCTTGGCACTGAAGCTTTCTTT. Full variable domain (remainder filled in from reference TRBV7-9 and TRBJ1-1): DTGVSQNPRHKITKRGQNVTFRCDPISEHNRLYWYRQTLGQGPEFLTYFQNEAQLEKSRLLSDRFSAERPKGSFSTLEIQRTEQGDSAMYLCASSLAGALGTEAFFGQGTRLTVV.

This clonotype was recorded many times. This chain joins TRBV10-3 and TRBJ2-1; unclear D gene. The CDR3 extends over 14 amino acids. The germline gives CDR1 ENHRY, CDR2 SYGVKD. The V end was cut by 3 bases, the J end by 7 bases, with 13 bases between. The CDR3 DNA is TGTGCCATCAGTGACGAGGTAGATAGGAATGAGCAGTTCTTC. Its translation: CAISDEVDRNEQFF.

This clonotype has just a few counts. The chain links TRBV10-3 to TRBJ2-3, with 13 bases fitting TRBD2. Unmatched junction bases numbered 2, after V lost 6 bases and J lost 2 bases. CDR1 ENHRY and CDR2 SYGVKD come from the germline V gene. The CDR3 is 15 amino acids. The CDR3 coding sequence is TGTGCCATCAGGGGGACTAGCGGGAACACAGATACGCAGTATTTT. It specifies CAIRGTSGNTDTQYF.

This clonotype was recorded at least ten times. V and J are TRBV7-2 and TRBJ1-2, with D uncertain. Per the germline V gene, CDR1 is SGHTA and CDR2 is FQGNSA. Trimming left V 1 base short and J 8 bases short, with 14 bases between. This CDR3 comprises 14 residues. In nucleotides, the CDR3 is TGTGCCAGCAGCTTAGATCCGGGCGCGGGAGGCTACACCTTC. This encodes CASSLDPGAGGYTF. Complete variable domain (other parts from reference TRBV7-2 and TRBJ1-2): GAGVSQSPSNKVTEKGKDVELRCDPISGHTALYWYRQSLGQGLEFLIYFQGNSAPDKSGLPSDRFSAERTGGSVSTLTIQRTQQEDSAVYLCASSLDPGAGGYTFGSGTRLTVV.

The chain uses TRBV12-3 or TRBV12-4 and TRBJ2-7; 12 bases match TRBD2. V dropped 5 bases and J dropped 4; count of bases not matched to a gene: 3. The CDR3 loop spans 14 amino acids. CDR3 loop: CASSPGLAGYEQYF. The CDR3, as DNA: TGTGCCAGCAGTCCCGGACTAGCGGGGTACGAGCAGTACTTC.

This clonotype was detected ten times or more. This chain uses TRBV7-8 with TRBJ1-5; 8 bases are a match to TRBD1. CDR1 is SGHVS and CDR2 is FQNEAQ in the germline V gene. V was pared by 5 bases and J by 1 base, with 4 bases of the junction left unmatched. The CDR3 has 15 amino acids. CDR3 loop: CASSLRGQSNQPQHF. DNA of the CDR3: TGTGCCAGCAGCCTCAGGGGGCAAAGCAATCAGCCCCAGCATTTT.

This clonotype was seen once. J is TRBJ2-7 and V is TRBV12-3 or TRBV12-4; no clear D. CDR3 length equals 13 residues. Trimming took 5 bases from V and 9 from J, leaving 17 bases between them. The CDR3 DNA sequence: TGTGCCAGCAGTCGAGTAGGCGGAGTCGGGCAGTACTTC. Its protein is CASSRVGGVGQYF.

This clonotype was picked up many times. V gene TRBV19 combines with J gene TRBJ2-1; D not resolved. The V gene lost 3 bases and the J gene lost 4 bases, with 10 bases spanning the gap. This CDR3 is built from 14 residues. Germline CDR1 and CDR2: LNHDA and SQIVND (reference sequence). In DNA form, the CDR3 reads TGTGCCAGTAGTATGAATGGCGAATACAATGAGCAGTTCTTC. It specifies CASSMNGEYNEQFF.

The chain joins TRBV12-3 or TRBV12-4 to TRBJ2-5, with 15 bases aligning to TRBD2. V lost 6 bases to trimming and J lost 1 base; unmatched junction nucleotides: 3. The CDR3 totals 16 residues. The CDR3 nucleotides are TGTGCCAGCAGCCGGACTAGCGGGAGGGCCCAAGAGACCCAGTACTTC. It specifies CASSRTSGRAQETQYF.

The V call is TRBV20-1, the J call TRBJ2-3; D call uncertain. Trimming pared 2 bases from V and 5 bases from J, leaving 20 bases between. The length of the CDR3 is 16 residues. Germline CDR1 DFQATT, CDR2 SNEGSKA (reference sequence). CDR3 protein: CSARRRTPDHRDTQYF. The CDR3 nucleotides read TGCAGTGCTAGAAGGCGGACCCCAGACCATCGAGATACGCAGTATTTT.

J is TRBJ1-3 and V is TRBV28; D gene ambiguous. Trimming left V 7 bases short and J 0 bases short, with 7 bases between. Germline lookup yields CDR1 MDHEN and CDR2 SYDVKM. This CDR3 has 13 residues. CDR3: CASTLGSGNTIYF. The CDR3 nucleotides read TGTGCCAGCACGCTTGGCTCTGGAAACACCATATATTTT.

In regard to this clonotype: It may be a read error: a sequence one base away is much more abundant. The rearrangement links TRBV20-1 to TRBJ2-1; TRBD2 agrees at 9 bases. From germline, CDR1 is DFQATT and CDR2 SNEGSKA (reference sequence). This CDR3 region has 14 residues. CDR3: CSAHWLAGTHEQVF. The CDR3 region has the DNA TGCAGTGCCCATTGGCTAGCGGGAACACATGAGCAGGTCTTC.

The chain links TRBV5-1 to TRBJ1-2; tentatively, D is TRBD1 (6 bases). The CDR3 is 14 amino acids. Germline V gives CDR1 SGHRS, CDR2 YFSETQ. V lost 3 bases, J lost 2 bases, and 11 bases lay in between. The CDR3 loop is CASSSSQGNYGYTF. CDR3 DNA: TGCGCCAGCAGCTCCTCTCAGGGGAACTATGGCTACACCTTC.

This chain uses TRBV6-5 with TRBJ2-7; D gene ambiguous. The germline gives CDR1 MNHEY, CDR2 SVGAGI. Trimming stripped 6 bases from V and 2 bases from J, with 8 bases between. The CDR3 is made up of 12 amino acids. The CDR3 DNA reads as TGTGCCAGCAGGATCGCGACCTACGAGCAGTACTTC. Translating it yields CASRIATYEQYF.

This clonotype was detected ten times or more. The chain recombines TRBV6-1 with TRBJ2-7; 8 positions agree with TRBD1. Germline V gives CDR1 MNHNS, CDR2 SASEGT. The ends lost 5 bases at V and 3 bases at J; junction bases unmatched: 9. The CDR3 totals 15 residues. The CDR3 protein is CASSHRQGINYEQYF. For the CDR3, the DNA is TGTGCCAGCAGTCACCGACAGGGGATAAACTACGAGCAGTACTTC.

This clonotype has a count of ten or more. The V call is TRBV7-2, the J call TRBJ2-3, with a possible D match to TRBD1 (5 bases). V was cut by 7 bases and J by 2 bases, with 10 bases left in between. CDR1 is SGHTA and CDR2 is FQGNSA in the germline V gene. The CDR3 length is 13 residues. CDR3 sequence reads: CASKATATDTQYF. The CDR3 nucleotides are TGTGCCAGCAAAGCGACAGCCACAGATACGCAGTATTTT.

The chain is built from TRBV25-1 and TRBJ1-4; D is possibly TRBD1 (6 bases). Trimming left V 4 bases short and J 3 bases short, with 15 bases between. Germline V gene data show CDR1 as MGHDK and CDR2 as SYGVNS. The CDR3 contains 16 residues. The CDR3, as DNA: TGTGCCAGCAGTGCTCCGGGGGGGGCCCCTAATGAAAAACTGTTTTTT. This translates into CASSAPGGAPNEKLFF. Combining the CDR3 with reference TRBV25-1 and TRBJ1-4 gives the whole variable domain EADIYQTPRYLVIGTGKKITLECSQTMGHDKMYWYQQDPGMELHLIHYSYGVNSTEKGDLSSESTVSRIRTEHFPLTLESARPSHTSQYLCASSAPGGAPNEKLFFGSGTQLSVL.

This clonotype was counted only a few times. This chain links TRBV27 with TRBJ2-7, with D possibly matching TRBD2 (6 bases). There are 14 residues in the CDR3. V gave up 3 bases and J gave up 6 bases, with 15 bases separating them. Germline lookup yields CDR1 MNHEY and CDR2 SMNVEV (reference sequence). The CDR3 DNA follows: TGTGCCAGCAGTTTTAAAATCTCTAGCGCCGAGCAGTACTTC. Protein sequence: CASSFKISSAEQYF.

CDR3 in amino acids: CASSGLAKNIQYF. In nucleotides, the CDR3 is TGTGCCAGCAGCGGACTAGCCAAAAACATTCAGTACTTC. The rearrangement uses TRBV7-9 and TRBJ2-4; D may be TRBD2 (5 bases). CDR3 length: 13 residues. Germline V gene sequence: CDR1 SEHNR, CDR2 FQNEAQ (reference sequence). V lost 5 bases and J 0 bases, leaving 5 bases between the germline ends.

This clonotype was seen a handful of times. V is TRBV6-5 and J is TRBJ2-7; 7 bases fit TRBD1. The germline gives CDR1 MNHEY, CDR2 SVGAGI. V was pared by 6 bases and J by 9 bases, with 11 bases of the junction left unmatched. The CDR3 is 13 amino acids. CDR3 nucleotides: TGTGCCAGCAGGCCCGGGACAGCGAATGGGCAGTACTTC. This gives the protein CASRPGTANGQYF.

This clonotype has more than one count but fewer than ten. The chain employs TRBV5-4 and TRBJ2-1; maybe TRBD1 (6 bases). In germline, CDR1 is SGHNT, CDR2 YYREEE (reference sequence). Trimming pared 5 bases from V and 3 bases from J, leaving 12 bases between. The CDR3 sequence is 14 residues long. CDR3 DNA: TGTGCCAGCAGGGACAGTCAGTACTACAATGAGCAGTTCTTC. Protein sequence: CASRDSQYYNEQFF. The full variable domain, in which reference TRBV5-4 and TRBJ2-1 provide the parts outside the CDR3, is ETGVTQSPTHLIKTRGQQVTLRCSSQSGHNTVSWYQQALGQGPQFIFQYYREEENGRGNFPPRFSGLQFPNYSSELNVNALELDDSALYLCASRDSQYYNEQFFGPGTRLTVL.

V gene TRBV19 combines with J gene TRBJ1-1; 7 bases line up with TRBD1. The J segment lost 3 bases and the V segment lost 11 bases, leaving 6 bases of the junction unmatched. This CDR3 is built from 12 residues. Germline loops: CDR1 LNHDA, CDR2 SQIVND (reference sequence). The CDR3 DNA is TGTGCCGCTAAACAGGGGTACACTGAAGCTTTCTTT. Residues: CAAKQGYTEAFF.

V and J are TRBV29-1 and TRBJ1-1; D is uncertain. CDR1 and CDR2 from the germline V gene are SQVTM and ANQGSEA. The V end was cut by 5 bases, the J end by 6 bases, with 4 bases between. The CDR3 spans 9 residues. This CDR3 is CSVLPEAFF. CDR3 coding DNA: TGCAGCGTTCTACCTGAAGCTTTCTTT.

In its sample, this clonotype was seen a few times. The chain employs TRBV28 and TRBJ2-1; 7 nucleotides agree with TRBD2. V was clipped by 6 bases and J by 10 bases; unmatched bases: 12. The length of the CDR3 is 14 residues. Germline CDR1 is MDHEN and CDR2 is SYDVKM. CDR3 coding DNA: TGTGCCAGCAGGGGGGGGGGAGGGGAAAGGGAGCAGTTCTTC. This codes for CASRGGGGEREQFF. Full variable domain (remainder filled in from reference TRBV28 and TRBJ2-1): DVKVTQSSRYLVKRTGEKVFLECVQDMDHENMFWYRQDPGLGLRLIYFSYDVKMKEKGDIPEGYSVSREKKERFSLILESASTNQTSMYLCASRGGGGEREQFFGPGTRLTVL.

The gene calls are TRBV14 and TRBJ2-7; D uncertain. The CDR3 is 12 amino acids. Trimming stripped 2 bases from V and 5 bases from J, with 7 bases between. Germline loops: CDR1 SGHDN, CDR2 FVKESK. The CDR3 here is CASSQSRDEQYF. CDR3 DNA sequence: TGTGCCAGCAGCCAAAGTCGGGACGAGCAGTACTTC. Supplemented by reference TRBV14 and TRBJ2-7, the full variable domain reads EAGVTQFPSHSVIEKGQTVTLRCDPISGHDNLYWYRRVMGKEIKFLLHFVKESKQDESGMPNNRFLAERTGGTYSTLKVQPAELEDSGVYFCASSQSRDEQYFGPGTRLTVT.

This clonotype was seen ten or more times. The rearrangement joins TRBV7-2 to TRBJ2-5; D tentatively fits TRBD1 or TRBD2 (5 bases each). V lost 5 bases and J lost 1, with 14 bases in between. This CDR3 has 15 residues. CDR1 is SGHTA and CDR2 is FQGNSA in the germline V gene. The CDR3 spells CASSGPGRLQETQYF. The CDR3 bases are TGTGCCAGCAGCGGCCCGGGACGGCTCCAAGAGACCCAGTACTTC.